This T cell receptor beta chain is drawn from a study of siplizumab effects on memory and regulatory T cells. The CDR3 runs to 14 residues. Trimming cost V 0 bases and J 5 bases, with 10 bases left between them. Germline V CDR1 and CDR2: ENHRY, SYGVKD. Data came from immunoSEQ multiplex PCR; TCRdb stores just in-frame clones and leaves some out. This sample has tens of thousands of clones, with approximately 95% found just once. The sample comprised CD8+ T cells sorted from blood. This TCR was recovered from a human donor in good health. V is TRBV10-3 and J is TRBJ2-5; D uncertain. The CDR3: CAISESSGEETQYF. Written as DNA, the CDR3 is TGTGCCATCAGTGAGTCGAGTGGTGAGGAGACCCAGTACTTC.